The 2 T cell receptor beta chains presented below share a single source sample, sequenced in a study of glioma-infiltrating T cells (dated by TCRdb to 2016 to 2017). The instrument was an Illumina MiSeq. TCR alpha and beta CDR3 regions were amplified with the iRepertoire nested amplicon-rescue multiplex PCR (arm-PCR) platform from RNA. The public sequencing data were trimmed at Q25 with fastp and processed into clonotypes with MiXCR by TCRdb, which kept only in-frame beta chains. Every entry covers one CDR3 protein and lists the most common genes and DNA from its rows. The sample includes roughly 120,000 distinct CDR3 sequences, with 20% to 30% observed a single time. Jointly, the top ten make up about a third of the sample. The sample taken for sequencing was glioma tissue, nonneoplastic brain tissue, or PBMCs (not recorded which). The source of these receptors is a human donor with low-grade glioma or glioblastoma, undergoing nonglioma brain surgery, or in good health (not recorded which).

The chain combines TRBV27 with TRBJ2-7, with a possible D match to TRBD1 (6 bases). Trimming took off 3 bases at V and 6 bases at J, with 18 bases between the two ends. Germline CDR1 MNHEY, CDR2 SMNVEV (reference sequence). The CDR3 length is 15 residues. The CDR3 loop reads CASSLVQGVGSEQYF. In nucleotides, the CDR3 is TGTGCCAGCAGTTTGGTACAGGGCGTGGGGTCCGAGCAGTACTTC.

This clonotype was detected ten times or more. CDR3 sequence reads: CSVFRTGNTEAFF. CDR3 coding DNA: TGCAGCGTTTTCCGGACAGGGAACACTGAAGCTTTCTTT. The chain joins TRBV29-1 to TRBJ1-1, with 7 bases aligning to TRBD1. Trimming took 5 bases from V and 1 from J; bases not matched to a gene: 4. Germline V lookup: CDR1 SQVTM, CDR2 ANQGSEA. CDR3 size: 13 residues.